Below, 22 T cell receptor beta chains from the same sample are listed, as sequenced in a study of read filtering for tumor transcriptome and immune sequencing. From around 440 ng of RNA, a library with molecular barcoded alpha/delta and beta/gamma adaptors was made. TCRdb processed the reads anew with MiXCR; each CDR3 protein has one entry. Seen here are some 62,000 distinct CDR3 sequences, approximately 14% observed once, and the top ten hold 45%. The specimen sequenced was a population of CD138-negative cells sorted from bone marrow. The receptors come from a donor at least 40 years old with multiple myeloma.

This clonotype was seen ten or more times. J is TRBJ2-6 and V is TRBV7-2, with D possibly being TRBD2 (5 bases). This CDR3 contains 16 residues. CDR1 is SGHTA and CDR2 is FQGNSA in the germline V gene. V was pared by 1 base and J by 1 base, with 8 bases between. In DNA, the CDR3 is TGTGCCAGCAGCTTAGTCCCGGGATCTGGGGCCAACGTCCTGACTTTC. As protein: CASSLVPGSGANVLTF.

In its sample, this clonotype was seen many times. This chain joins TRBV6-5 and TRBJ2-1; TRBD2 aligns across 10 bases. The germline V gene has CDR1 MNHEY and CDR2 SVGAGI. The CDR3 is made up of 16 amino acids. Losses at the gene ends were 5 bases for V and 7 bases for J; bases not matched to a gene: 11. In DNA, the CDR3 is TGTGCCAGCAGTGGCTCTAGCGGGAGAACTCTAAATGAGCAGTTCTTC. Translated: CASSGSSGRTLNEQFF.

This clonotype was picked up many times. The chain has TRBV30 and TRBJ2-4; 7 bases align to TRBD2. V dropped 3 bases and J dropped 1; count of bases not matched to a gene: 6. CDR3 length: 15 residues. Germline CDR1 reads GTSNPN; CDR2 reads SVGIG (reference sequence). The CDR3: CAWSPLALAKNIQYF. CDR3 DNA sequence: TGTGCCTGGAGCCCACTAGCGCTGGCCAAAAACATTCAGTACTTC.

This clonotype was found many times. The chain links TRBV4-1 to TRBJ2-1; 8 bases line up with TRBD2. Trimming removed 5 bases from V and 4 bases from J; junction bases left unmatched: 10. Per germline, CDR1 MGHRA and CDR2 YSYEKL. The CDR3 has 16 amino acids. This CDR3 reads CASSEVATSGYNEQFF. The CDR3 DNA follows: TGCGCCAGCAGCGAAGTAGCCACTAGCGGTTACAATGAGCAGTTCTTC.

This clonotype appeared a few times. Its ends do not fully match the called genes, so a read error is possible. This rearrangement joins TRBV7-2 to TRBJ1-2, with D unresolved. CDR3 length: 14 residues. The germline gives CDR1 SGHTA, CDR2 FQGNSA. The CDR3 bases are TGTGCCAGCAGTTTAGGGAGCTCTAACTATGGCTACACCTTC. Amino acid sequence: CASSLGSSNYGYTF.

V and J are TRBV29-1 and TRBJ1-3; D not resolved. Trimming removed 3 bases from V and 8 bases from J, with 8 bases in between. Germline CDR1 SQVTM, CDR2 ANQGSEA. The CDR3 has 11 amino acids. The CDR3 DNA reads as TGCAGCGTTGAGCAGTTACACACCATATATTTT. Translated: CSVEQLHTIYF.

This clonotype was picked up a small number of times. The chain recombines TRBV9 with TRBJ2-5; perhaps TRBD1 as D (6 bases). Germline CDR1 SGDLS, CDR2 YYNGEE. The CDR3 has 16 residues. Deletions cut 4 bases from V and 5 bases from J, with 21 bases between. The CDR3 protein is CASSSGSWGLPETQYF. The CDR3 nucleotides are TGTGCCAGCAGCTCCGGAAGTTGGGGGCTACCGGAGACCCAGTACTTC.

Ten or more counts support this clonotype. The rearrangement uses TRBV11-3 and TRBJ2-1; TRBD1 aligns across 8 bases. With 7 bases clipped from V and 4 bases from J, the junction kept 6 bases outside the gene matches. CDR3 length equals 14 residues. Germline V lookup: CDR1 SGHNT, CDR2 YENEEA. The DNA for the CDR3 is TGTGCCAGCACCGGGACAGGAGATTACAATGAGCAGTTCTTC. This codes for CASTGTGDYNEQFF.

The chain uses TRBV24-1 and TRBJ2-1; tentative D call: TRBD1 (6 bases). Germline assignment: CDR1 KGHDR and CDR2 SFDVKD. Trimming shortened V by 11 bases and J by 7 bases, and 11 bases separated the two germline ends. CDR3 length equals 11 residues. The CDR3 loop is CASQQGNEQFF. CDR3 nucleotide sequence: TGTGCCAGCCAACAGGGAAATGAGCAGTTCTTC.

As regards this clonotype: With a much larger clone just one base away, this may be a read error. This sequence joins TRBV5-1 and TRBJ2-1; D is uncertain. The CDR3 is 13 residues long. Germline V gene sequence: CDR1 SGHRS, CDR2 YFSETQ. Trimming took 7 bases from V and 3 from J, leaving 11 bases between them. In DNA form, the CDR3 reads TGCGCCAGCGGCAGGATACACTACAATGAGCAGTTCTTC. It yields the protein CASGRIHYNEQFF. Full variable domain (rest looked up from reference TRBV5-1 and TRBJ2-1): KAGVTQTPRYLIKTRGQQVTLSCSPISGHRSVSWYQQTPGQGLQFLFEYFSETQRNKGNFPGRFSGRQFSNSRSEMNVSTLELGDSALYLCASGRIHYNEQFFGPGTRLTVL.

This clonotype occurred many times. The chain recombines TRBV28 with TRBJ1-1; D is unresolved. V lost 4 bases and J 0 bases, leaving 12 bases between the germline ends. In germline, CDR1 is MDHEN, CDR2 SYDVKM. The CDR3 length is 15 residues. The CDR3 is CASSSPRGLNTEAFF. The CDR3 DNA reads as TGTGCCAGCAGTTCTCCTAGAGGTCTGAACACTGAAGCTTTCTTT.

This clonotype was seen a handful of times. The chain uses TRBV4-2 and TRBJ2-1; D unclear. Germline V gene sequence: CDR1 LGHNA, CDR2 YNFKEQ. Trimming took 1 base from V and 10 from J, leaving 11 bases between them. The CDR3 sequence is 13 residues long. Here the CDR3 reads CASSQGGREEQFF. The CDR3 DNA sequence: TGTGCCAGCAGCCAAGGTGGAAGGGAAGAGCAGTTCTTC.

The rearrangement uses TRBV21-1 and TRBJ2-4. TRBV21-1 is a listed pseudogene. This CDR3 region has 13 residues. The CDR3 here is CGSSWLPKHIQYF. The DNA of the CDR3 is TGTGGCAGCAGTTGGCTTCCTAAGCACATTCAGTACTTC.

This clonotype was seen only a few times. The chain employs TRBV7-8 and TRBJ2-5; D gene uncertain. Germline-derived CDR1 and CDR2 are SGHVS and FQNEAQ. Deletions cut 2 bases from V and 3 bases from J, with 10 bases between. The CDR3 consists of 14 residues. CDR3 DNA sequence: TGTGCCAGCAGCTTATTATACTCGGAAGAGACCCAGTACTTC. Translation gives CASSLLYSEETQYF.

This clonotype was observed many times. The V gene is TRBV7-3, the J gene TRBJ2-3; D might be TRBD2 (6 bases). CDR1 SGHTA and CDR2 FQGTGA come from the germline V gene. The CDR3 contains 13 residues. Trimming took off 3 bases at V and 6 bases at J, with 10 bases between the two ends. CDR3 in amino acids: CASSLSGADTQYF. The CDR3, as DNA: TGTGCCAGCAGCTTGTCGGGAGCCGATACGCAGTATTTT.

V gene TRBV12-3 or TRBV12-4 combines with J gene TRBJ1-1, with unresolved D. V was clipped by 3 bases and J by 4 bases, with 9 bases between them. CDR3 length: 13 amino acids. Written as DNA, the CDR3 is TGTGCCAGCAGTTTTTCAGGCGGCACTGAAGCTTTCTTT. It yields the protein CASSFSGGTEAFF.

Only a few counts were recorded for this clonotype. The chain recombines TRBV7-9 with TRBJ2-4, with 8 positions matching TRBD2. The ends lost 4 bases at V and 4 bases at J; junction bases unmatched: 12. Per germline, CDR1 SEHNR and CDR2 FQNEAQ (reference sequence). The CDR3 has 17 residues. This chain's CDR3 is CASSSPGLERAKNIQYF. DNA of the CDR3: TGTGCCAGCAGCTCCCCGGGACTAGAACGGGCAAAAAACATTCAGTACTTC.

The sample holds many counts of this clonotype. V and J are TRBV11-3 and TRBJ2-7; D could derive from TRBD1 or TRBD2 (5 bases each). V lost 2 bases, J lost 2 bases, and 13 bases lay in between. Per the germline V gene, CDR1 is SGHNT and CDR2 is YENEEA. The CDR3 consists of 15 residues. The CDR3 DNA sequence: TGTGCCAGCAGCTTAAATTCGGGACCAACCTACGAGCAGTACTTC. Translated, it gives CASSLNSGPTYEQYF.

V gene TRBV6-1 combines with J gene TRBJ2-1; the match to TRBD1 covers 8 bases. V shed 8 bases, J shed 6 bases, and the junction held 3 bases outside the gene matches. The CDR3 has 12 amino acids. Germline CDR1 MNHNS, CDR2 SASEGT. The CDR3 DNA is TGTGCCAGCGGAACAGGGGGCAATGAGCAGTTCTTC. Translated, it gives CASGTGGNEQFF.

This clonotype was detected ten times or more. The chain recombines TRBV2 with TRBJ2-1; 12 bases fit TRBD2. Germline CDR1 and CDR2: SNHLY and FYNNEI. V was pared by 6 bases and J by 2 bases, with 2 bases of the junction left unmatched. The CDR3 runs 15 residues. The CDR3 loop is CASRGLAGPYNEQFF. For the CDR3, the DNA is TGTGCCAGCAGGGGACTAGCGGGCCCCTACAATGAGCAGTTCTTC.

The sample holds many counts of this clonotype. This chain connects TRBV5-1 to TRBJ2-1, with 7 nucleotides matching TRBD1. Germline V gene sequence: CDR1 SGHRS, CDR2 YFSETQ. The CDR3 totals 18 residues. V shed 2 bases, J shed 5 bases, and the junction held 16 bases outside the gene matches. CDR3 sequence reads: CASSLGPNTWTGHNEQFF. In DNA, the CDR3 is TGCGCCAGCAGCTTAGGCCCGAATACATGGACAGGACACAATGAGCAGTTCTTC.

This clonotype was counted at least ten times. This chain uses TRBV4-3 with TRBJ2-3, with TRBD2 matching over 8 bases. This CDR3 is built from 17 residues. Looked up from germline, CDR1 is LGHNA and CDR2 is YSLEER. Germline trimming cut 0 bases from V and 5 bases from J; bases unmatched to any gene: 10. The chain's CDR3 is CASSQDSSGGRGDTQYF. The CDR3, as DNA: TGCGCCAGCAGCCAAGATTCCTCGGGAGGGCGCGGAGATACGCAGTATTTT.